This T cell receptor beta chain emerged from a study of T cell responses to AZD1222 COVID-19 vaccine. Of note for this clone: What it binds is unknown.

Whole-study results and caveats: Unmutated variant regions are reportedly targeted by nearly half of spike-specific TCRs. After two AZD1222 doses, spike-specific TCR breadth and depth rose versus day 0. Females made up more of the donors, who were largely white British, and clonal diversity may have come out too low.

The data were produced by immunoSEQ multiplex PCR, yet TCRdb's version contains in-frame clones alone and is incomplete. The table includes roughly 150,000 clones, around 85% detected once. The germline V and J ends were trimmed by 3 bases and 0 bases, with 12 bases remaining between them. Germline-derived CDR1 and CDR2 are LNHDA and SQIVND (reference sequence). The CDR3 length is 16 residues. The chain combines TRBV19 with TRBJ2-4, with D maybe TRBD1 (6 bases). The sequenced sample was peripheral blood, obtained after recovery from COVID-19. This TCR came from an adult who had recovered from COVID-19. The CDR3 reads CASSIGGQIAKNIQYF. The CDR3 DNA is TGTGCCAGTAGTATTGGGGGACAAATAGCCAAAAACATTCAGTACTTC.